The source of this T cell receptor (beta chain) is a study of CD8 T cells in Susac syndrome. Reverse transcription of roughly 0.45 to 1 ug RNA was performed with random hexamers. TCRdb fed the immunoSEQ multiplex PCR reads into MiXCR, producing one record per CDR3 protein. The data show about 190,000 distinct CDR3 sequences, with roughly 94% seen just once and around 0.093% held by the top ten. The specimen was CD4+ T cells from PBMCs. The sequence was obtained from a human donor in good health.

The CDR3 nucleotides read TGTGCCAGCAGCCCGAGGGGGGCCAACGAGCAGTACTTC. Translation gives CASSPRGANEQYF. The rearrangement joins TRBV3-1 to TRBJ2-7, with D perhaps being TRBD1 or TRBD2 (6 bases each). This CDR3 is 13 amino acids long. Germline assignment: CDR1 LGHDT and CDR2 YNNKEL (reference sequence). V shed 4 bases and J shed 5 bases, with 12 bases lying between them.